This TCR beta chain was sequenced in a study of blood T cells in healthy people across ages. This CDR3 spans 15 amino acids. Germline CDR1 SGDLS, CDR2 YYNGEE. A second PCR of 7 to 11 cycles used a sample-barcoded 5' primer and a J-beta primer mix. TCRdb passed the 5' RACE reads through MiXCR, listing each CDR3 protein once. The table lists about 1.7 million distinct CDR3 sequences, roughly 28% of them singletons. Comment on this clonotype: Its antigen is not identified. One end of the junction fails to match germline, which may point to a read error.

Study outcomes and limitations: A roughly linear age-dependent decrease characterized TCR beta diversity per million T cells.

The sequencing input was blood. The V call is TRBV9, the J call TRBJ2-1, with a tentative D call TRBD2 (6 bases). This clonotype was obtained from a woman younger than 45 in good health. The DNA of the CDR3 is TGTGCCAGTAGCGTAGTTGAAGGACCGCGGGGAGAGCAGTTCTTC. Translation gives CASSVVEGPRGEQFF.